Presented here are 8 T cell receptor beta chains from one specimen sequenced in a study of shared clonotypes between healthy human individuals. Sequencing was performed with immunoSEQ multiplex PCR; in TCRdb, only in-frame clones are kept and a portion is missing. Of 660,000 or so clones in the sample, around 96% were seen once. As defined, naive CD8 cells were CD45RO-negative and positively selected for CCR7, with terminally differentiated effector memory CD45RA+ cells excluded. Sequenced sample: naive CD8+ T cells sorted from blood. Every receptor here comes from a woman between 25 and 40 years old in good health.

The chain carries TRBV6-5 and TRBJ2-2; 12 bases fit TRBD2. V shed 4 bases and J 7 bases; nucleotides not matched to a gene: 4. The CDR3 totals 15 residues. Germline V gives CDR1 MNHEY, CDR2 SVGAGI. CDR3 nucleotides: TGTGCCAGCAGTTCTGAGACTAGCGGGAGCGGGGAGCTGTTTTTT. Translation: CASSSETSGSGELFF.

For this clone: Possible read error: a much larger clone is one base away. This sample also contains other DNA sequences that code for the same CDR3. V and J are TRBV5-4 and TRBJ2-5, with no clear D. CDR1 is SGHNT, CDR2 YYREEE, per germline (reference sequence). V shed 0 bases and J shed 3 bases, with 6 bases lying between them. The CDR3 consists of 13 residues. CDR3 DNA: TGTGCCAGCAGCTTGGAGGCCGAAGAGACCCAGTACTTC. Its protein is CASSLEAEETQYF.

The rearrangement links TRBV10-3 to TRBJ2-1; TRBD2 matches 7 bases. V was clipped by 0 bases and J by 5 bases; unmatched bases: 10. There are 17 residues in the CDR3. Germline V gene sequence: CDR1 ENHRY, CDR2 SYGVKD. CDR3 amino acids: CAISESKASGDNNEQFF. Here the CDR3 DNA reads TGTGCCATCAGTGAGTCCAAAGCTAGCGGAGACAACAATGAGCAGTTCTTC.

For this clone: Within the sample, other DNA sequences also encode this same CDR3. This chain uses TRBV27 with TRBJ1-1, with 8 bases fitting TRBD1. The length of the CDR3 is 14 residues. V lost 5 bases, J lost 5 bases, and 7 bases stayed unmatched. Germline loops: CDR1 MNHEY, CDR2 SMNVEV (reference sequence). The CDR3 sequence is CASSLQGAGTEAFF. The CDR3 DNA sequence: TGTGCCAGCAGTCTTCAGGGGGCGGGAACTGAAGCTTTCTTT.

The gene calls are TRBV7-9 and TRBJ1-1, with 7 bases aligning to TRBD1. This CDR3 has 15 amino acids. The germline V gene encodes CDR1 SEHNR and CDR2 FQNEAQ (reference sequence). V lost 5 bases, J lost 4 bases, and 10 bases stayed unmatched. CDR3 DNA: TGTGCCAGCAGCGTCCTTACAGGGGCTCCCACTGAAGCTTTCTTT. Translating gives CASSVLTGAPTEAFF.

The rearrangement links TRBV7-2 to TRBJ1-1; D uncertain. CDR3 length equals 14 residues. Germline V gene sequence: CDR1 SGHTA, CDR2 FQGNSA. V lost 0 bases, J lost 4 bases, and 9 bases lay in between. Here the CDR3 reads CASSLAGKGTEAFF. CDR3 nucleotides: TGTGCCAGCAGCTTAGCAGGGAAGGGCACTGAAGCTTTCTTT.

The chain carries TRBV19 and TRBJ1-5, with D maybe TRBD1 (5 bases). Between the trimmed V and J ends, which lost 5 bases and 0 bases, there was a span of 11 bases. The CDR3 is made up of 15 amino acids. The V gene's germline CDR1 is LNHDA and CDR2 SQIVND (reference sequence). The CDR3 protein is CASSYRDSSNQPQHF. In nucleotides, the CDR3 is TGTGCCAGTAGTTATAGGGACTCTAGCAATCAGCCCCAGCATTTT.

This chain links TRBV28 with TRBJ2-3; perhaps D is TRBD1 or TRBD2 (5 bases each). Trimming stripped 5 bases from V and 3 bases from J, with 9 bases between. The CDR3 contains 13 residues. Germline-derived CDR1 and CDR2 are MDHEN and SYDVKM. The CDR3, as DNA: TGTGCCAGCAGTGAGGGGAATACAGATACGCAGTATTTT. Encoded protein: CASSEGNTDTQYF.